This T cell receptor beta chain was documented in a study of monozygotic twins with inflammatory bowel disease. Germline CDR1 is SGHAT and CDR2 is FQNNGV. This CDR3 is 16 amino acids long. Isolation of total RNA was performed on whole blood, with no prior T cell sorting. With eight separate reactions per sample, the authors made cDNA. The study subjected TCRalpha and TCRbeta cDNA to two nested PCRs of 16 and 9 cycles. Following a re-call of the 5' RACE reads, TCRdb has one entry per CDR3 protein and lacks DNA. The data include approximately 150,000 distinct CDR3 sequences; the top ten clones carry 2% to 3%.

This receptor was obtained from a human donor with ulcerative colitis or Crohn's disease, or a healthy co-twin of an affected twin (not recorded which). The sequenced material came from blood. V is TRBV11-2 and J is TRBJ2-5; as DNA is missing, the TRBD2 call by TCRdb cannot be tested. This CDR3 is CASSQLAGGLLETQYF.